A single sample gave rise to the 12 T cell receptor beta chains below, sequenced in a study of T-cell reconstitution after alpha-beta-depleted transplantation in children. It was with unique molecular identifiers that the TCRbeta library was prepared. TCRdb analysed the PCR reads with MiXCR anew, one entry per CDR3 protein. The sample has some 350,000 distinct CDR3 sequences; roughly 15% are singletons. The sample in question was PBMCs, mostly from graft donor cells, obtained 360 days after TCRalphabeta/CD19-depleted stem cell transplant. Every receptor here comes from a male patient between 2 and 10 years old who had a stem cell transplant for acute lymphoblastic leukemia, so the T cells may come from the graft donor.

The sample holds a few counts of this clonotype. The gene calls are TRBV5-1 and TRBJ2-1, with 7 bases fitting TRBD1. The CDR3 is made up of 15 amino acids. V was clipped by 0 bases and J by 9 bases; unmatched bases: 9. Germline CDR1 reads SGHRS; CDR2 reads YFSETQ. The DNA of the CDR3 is TGCGCCAGCAGCTTGGCCCCTACAGGGGATGGTGAGCAGTTCTTC. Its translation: CASSLAPTGDGEQFF.

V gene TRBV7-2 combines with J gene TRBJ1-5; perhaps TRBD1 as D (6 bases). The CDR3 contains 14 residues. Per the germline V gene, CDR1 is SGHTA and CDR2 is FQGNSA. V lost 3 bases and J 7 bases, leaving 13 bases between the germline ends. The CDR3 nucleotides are TGTGCCAGCAGCTTCAGAGGGGGGGAACAGCCCCAGCATTTT. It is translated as CASSFRGGEQPQHF.

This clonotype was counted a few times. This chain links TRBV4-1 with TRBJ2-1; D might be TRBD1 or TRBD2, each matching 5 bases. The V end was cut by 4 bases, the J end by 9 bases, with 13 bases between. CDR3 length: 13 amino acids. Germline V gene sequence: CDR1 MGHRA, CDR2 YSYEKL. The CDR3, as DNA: TGCGCCAGCAGCCGCCCCCGGGACCCTGAGCAGTTCTTC. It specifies CASSRPRDPEQFF.

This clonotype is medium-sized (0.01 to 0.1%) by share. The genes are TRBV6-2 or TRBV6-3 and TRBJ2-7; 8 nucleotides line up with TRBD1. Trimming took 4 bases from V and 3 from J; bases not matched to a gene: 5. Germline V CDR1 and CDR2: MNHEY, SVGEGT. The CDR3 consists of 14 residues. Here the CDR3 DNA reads TGTGCCAGCAGTTCCTACAGGGGGGTCTACGAGCAGTACTTC. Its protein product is CASSSYRGVYEQYF.

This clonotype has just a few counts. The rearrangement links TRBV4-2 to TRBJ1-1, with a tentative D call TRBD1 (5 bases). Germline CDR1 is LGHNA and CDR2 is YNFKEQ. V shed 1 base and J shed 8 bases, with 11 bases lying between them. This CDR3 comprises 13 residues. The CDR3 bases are TGTGCCAGCAGCCAAGTGGGAAACAGGGAAGCTTTCTTT. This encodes CASSQVGNREAFF.

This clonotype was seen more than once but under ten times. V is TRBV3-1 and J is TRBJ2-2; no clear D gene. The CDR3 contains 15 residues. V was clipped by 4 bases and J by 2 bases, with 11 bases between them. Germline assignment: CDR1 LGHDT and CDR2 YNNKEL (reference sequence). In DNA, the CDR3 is TGTGCCAGCAGCCCGTTGGTTTATAACACCGGGGAGCTGTTTTTT. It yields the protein CASSPLVYNTGELFF.

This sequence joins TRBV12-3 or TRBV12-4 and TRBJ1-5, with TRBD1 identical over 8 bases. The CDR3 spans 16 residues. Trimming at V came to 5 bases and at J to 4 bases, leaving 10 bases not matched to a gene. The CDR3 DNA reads TGTGCCAGCAGTAATAAAGGGACAGGAGCAAATCAGCCCCAGCATTTT. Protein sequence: CASSNKGTGANQPQHF.

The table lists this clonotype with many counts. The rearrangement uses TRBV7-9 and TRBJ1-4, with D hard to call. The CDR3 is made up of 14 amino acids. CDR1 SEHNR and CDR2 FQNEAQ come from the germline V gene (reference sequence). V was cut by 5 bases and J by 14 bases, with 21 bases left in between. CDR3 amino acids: CASSGSSLMKRLFF. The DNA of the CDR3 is TGTGCCAGCAGCGGTTCCAGCCTAATGAAAAGGCTGTTTTTT.

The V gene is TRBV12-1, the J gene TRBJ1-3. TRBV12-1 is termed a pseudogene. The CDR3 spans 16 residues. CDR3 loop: CAISFVLDSSGNTIYF. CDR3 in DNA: TGTGCCATCAGCTTTGTCCTCGACAGCTCTGGAAACACCATATATTTT.

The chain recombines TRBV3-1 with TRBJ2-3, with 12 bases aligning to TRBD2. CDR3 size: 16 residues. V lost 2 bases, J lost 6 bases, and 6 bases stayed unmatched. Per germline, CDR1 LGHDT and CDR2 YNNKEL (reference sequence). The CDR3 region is CASSQHPGLAGDTQYF. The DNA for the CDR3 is TGTGCCAGCAGCCAACACCCCGGACTAGCGGGGGATACGCAGTATTTT.

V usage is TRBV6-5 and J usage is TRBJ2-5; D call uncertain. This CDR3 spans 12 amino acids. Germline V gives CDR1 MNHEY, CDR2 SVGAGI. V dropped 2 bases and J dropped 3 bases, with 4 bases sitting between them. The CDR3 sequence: CASSYPEETQYF. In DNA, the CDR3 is TGTGCCAGCAGTTACCCAGAAGAGACCCAGTACTTC.

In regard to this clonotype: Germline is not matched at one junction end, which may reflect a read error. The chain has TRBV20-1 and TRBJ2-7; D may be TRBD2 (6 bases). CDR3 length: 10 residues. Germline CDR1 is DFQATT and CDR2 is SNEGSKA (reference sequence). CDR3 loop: CSAGQAPGDF. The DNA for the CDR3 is TGCAGTGCTGGCCAGGCCCCGGGGGACTTC.